A single sample gave rise to the 11 T cell receptor beta chains below, sequenced in a study of cytomegalovirus exposure and HLA in healthy donors (dated by TCRdb to 2016 to 2017). Library preparation was by the immunoSEQ multiplex PCR assay. For the multiplex PCR, a mixture combining 60 forward primers for TCR Vbeta segments and 13 reverse primers for TCR Jbeta segments was used. The source is immuneACCESS, and TCRdb retained only in-frame sequences with V and J called. Part of the clones is not carried over; for the studies checked, unresolved V genes explain less than half of this, and the remainder is unexplained. The sample includes about 120,000 clones, with approximately 72% observed a single time. The ten largest make up 25% to 35% of the sample. The sequencing sample was made of PBMCs. The receptor source for this set is a man aged 55 to 70 in good health and CMV-seropositive.

The table lists this clone with a count of one. As DNA, the CDR3 is TGTGCCAGCAGCTCCCCGGGACTAACCACCGGGGAGCTGTTTTTT. Its protein product is CASSSPGLTTGELFF. This sequence joins TRBV5-4 and TRBJ2-2; 7 nucleotides match TRBD2. This CDR3 has 15 amino acids. Germline V gene lookup returns CDR1 SGHNT and CDR2 YYREEE (reference sequence). V trimming: 3 bases; J trimming: 4 bases; junction bases outside the gene matches: 6.

Turning to this clone: Mismatch with germline at one junction end may stem from a read error. The same CDR3 arises from other DNA sequences in this sample as well. This rearrangement joins TRBV28 to TRBJ2-2, with D unresolved. CDR1 is MDHEN, CDR2 SYDVKM, per germline. The CDR3 is 16 residues long. CDR3: CASTPEWRKNTGELFF. As DNA, the CDR3 is TGCGCCAGCACTCCAGAATGGCGGAAGAACACCGGGGAGCTGTTTTTT.

This clone was recorded only once. The gene calls are TRBV28 and TRBJ1-2, with D possibly TRBD1 on 5 matching bases. The V end lost 7 bases, the J end lost 7 bases, and 13 bases lay between the germline ends. Germline CDR1 reads MDHEN; CDR2 reads SYDVKM. The length of the CDR3 is 12 residues. In DNA form, the CDR3 reads TGTGCCAGCACCGGGACGGGAGGTGGCTACACCTTC. Amino acids: CASTGTGGGYTF.

There are a few counts of this clone. This sequence joins TRBV7-9 and TRBJ2-7, with TRBD1 matching 8 bases. CDR3 size: 14 residues. V lost 1 base and J lost 3; bases outside the gene matches: 2. The V gene's germline CDR1 is SEHNR and CDR2 FQNEAQ (reference sequence). CDR3 in amino acids: CASSLETGVYEQYF. The CDR3 nucleotides read TGTGCCAGCAGCTTAGAGACAGGGGTCTACGAGCAGTACTTC.

Details on this clone: The DNA is left out, because the CDR3 cannot be placed on it with certainty; the CDR3 is given as TCRdb lists it. The chain couples TRBV27 to TRBJ1-6. The CDR3 is made up of 14 amino acids, end residues included. Germline assignment: CDR1 MNHEY and CDR2 SMNVEV (reference sequence). The CDR3 loop reads CASSSSGVRSPLHF.

The V call is TRBV29-1, the J call TRBJ2-7, with 11 bases lining up with TRBD1. The CDR3 is 15 residues long. J lost 4 bases, V lost 6 bases, and 11 bases had no gene match. CDR1 is SQVTM and CDR2 is ANQGSEA in the germline V gene. CDR3 sequence: CSVSTRTGGQYEQYF. The CDR3 DNA reads as TGCAGCGTCTCAACCCGGACAGGGGGCCAGTACGAGCAGTACTTC.

This clone has just a few counts. The CDR3: CASSTGVTSGNTIYF. The CDR3, as DNA: TGTGCCAGCAGTACAGGGGTGACCTCTGGAAACACCATATATTTT. The chain recombines TRBV2 with TRBJ1-3; 7 positions match TRBD1. The CDR3 consists of 15 residues. The V segment lost 5 bases and the J segment 0 bases; nucleotides outside the gene matches: 4. Germline V CDR1 and CDR2: SNHLY, FYNNEI.

CDR3 in DNA: TGTGCCAGTAGCGGACATTTTAGCAATCAGCCCCAGCATTTT. Its translation is CASSGHFSNQPQHF. The chain carries TRBV19 and TRBJ1-5; TRBD1 is a possible D gene (5 bases). The CDR3 has 14 amino acids. Germline lookup yields CDR1 LNHDA and CDR2 SQIVND (reference sequence). With 6 bases removed from V and 0 bases from J, the gap between germline ends came to 9 bases.

This clone occurred once. This chain joins TRBV5-5 and TRBJ1-1, with unresolved D. The germline V gene encodes CDR1 SGHKS and CDR2 YYEKEE (reference sequence). V lost 5 bases to trimming and J lost 3 bases, with 8 bases between them. The CDR3 covers 12 residues. The CDR3, as DNA: TGTGCCAGCAGGGCGACTTACACTGAAGCTTTCTTT. The encoded protein is CASRATYTEAFF.

CDR3 sequence: CASRDGTSGITDEQYF. CDR3 DNA: TGCGCCAGCAGGGACGGGACTAGCGGGATAACCGACGAGCAGTACTTC. V usage is TRBV5-1 and J usage is TRBJ2-7; 13 nucleotides align to TRBD2. The CDR3 has 16 residues. Per germline, CDR1 SGHRS and CDR2 YFSETQ. V trimming: 5 bases; J trimming: 5 bases; junction bases outside the gene matches: 10.

The J gene is TRBJ1-6, the V gene TRBV6-4, with D perhaps matching TRBD1 (5 bases). The CDR3 contains 18 residues. In germline, CDR1 is MRHNA, CDR2 SNTAGT. The V end lost 0 bases, the J end lost 1 base, and 13 bases lay between the germline ends. CDR3 loop: CASSDSSRVPSYNSPLHF. The CDR3 DNA follows: TGTGCCAGCAGTGACTCGAGCAGGGTCCCATCCTATAATTCACCCCTCCACTTT.